The 9 T cell receptor beta chains given below trace back to one sample, sequenced in a study of T cells in tuberculosis. Profiling relied on immunoSEQ multiplex PCR, and the TCRdb table lists in-frame clones only, not all of them. The table has about 30,000 clones, around 94% seen once. Sequencing used PBMCs. The source of these receptors is a donor between 10 and 29 years old with latent tuberculosis or without tuberculosis infection.

V is TRBV6-1 and J is TRBJ1-2; D might be TRBD1 (5 bases). V lost 1 base to trimming and J lost 1 base, with 7 bases between them. Germline V gene data show CDR1 as MNHNS and CDR2 as SASEGT. The CDR3 has 14 residues. CDR3 DNA: TGTGCCAGCAGTGAAGGGGGCGTTAACTATGGCTACACCTTC. Protein: CASSEGGVNYGYTF.

The chain combines TRBV7-2 with TRBJ2-2, with D unresolved. The V end was cut by 5 bases, the J end by 4 bases, with 14 bases between. Germline V lookup: CDR1 SGHTA, CDR2 FQGNSA. This CDR3 comprises 15 residues. CDR3 amino acids: CASSEFVDSTGELFF. For the CDR3, the DNA is TGTGCCAGCAGCGAGTTCGTTGATAGCACCGGGGAGCTGTTTTTT.

The chain has TRBV29-1 and TRBJ2-3, with D perhaps matching TRBD1 (5 bases). V dropped 1 base and J dropped 3 bases, with 8 bases sitting between them. The CDR3 totals 13 residues. Germline V gene data show CDR1 as SQVTM and CDR2 as ANQGSEA. Written as DNA, the CDR3 is TGCAGCGTTGAAGGCGGACAAACAGATACGCAGTATTTT. Protein: CSVEGGQTDTQYF.

This clone turned up a few times. The J gene is TRBJ2-1, the V gene TRBV30; 9 nucleotides line up with TRBD1. With V trimmed by 2 bases and J by 6 bases, 5 bases remained unmatched. The CDR3 runs to 14 residues. The germline V gene encodes CDR1 GTSNPN and CDR2 SVGIG (reference sequence). In nucleotides, the CDR3 is TGTGCCTGGAGTAGGGACAGGGCGCTCAATGAGCAGTTCTTC. Translating gives CAWSRDRALNEQFF.

V and J are TRBV6-6 and TRBJ2-7; unclear D gene. CDR1 MNHNY and CDR2 SVGAGI come from the germline V gene (reference sequence). The CDR3 length is 15 residues. Deletions cut 7 bases from V and 0 bases from J, with 16 bases between. The CDR3 sequence is CASIQDIFSSYEQYF. The CDR3 nucleotides read TGTGCCAGCATCCAAGACATTTTTAGCTCCTACGAGCAGTACTTC.

This clone appeared once. This sequence joins TRBV5-1 and TRBJ2-7; D possibly corresponds to TRBD2 (6 bases). The CDR3 is 15 residues long. Germline CDR1 reads SGHRS; CDR2 reads YFSETQ. With 5 bases removed from V and 1 base from J, the gap between germline ends came to 16 bases. The CDR3 region is CASRVLREESYEQYF. The CDR3 DNA is TGCGCCAGCAGGGTCCTGCGGGAAGAATCCTACGAGCAGTACTTC.

This chain's CDR3 is CASSRGGGASYNEQFF. In DNA form, the CDR3 reads TGTGCCAGCAGCCGTGGCGGAGGTGCCTCCTACAATGAGCAGTTCTTC. The chain carries TRBV5-4 and TRBJ2-1, with TRBD2 as a possible D gene (5 bases). Germline lookup yields CDR1 SGHNT and CDR2 YYREEE (reference sequence). V was trimmed by 4 bases and J by 0 bases, leaving 14 bases between them. This CDR3 spans 16 amino acids. Variable domain in full (rest from reference TRBV5-4 and TRBJ2-1): ETGVTQSPTHLIKTRGQQVTLRCSSQSGHNTVSWYQQALGQGPQFIFQYYREEENGRGNFPPRFSGLQFPNYSSELNVNALELDDSALYLCASSRGGGASYNEQFFGPGTRLTVL.

The chain has TRBV27 and TRBJ2-7; 12 bases match TRBD2. The V segment lost 6 bases and the J segment 6 bases; nucleotides outside the gene matches: 3. This CDR3 comprises 13 residues. CDR1 and CDR2 from the germline V gene are MNHEY and SMNVEV (reference sequence). The CDR3 protein is CASRLGLAGEQYF. The CDR3 DNA reads TGTGCCAGCAGGTTGGGACTAGCGGGCGAGCAGTACTTC.

Relative to its sample, this clone is medium-sized. This CDR3 is also generated by other DNA sequences in the sample. The chain uses TRBV27 and TRBJ2-7; 8 bases agree with TRBD1. Germline V gene data show CDR1 as MNHEY and CDR2 as SMNVEV (reference sequence). The CDR3 spans 14 residues. J lost 3 bases, V lost 2 bases, and 3 bases had no gene match. CDR3 amino acids: CASSLQGANYEQYF. The CDR3 DNA reads as TGTGCCAGCAGTTTACAGGGGGCAAACTACGAGCAGTACTTC.